The source of this T cell receptor (beta chain) is a study of blood T cell repertoires in COVID-19. Study at large: The study drew acute and convalescent COVID-19 samples from the United States, Italy and Spain. Nucleic acid was either cDNA or gDNA, and it came from T cells, B-cell-depleted T cells, or PBMCs.

In the authors' methods: Counts of nucleated cells, estimated from reference gene primer amplification, were obtained. Sequenced by immunoSEQ multiplex PCR; TCRdb stores in-frame clones only, minus some. Clone size and V and J calls were adopted from that table, with D and trimming inferred from the DNA. The repertoire includes roughly 300,000 clones, around four fifths of them detected once, and roughly 1.2% sits in the top ten. The CDR3 runs 15 residues. The V end was cut by 6 bases, the J end by 4 bases, with 15 bases between. In germline, CDR1 is MRHNA, CDR2 SNTAGT. The rearrangement joins TRBV6-4 to TRBJ1-4; D call uncertain. Input material: peripheral blood. The receptor comes from a woman between 50 and 59 years old with acute or convalescent COVID-19. The CDR3 DNA sequence: TGTGCCAGCAGCCCGTCTCCTTTTTATAATGAAAAACTGTTTTTT. This gives the protein CASSPSPFYNEKLFF.